This T cell receptor beta chain was observed in a study of regulatory T cells in long-lasting Graves disease. The study, taken as a whole, reports: Preferential use of TRBV28, TRBJ1-2 and TRBJ2-5 was seen in persistent disease. The study found lower TCR diversity in persistent Graves' patients than in newly diagnosed ones.

Both iRepertoire HTBI primers and Arm-PCR of CDR3 regions were used to build the TCR beta libraries. TCRdb re-called the multiplex PCR reads with MiXCR, one entry per CDR3 protein. The sample has about 460,000 distinct CDR3 sequences, 12% to 15% seen once; the top ten hold roughly a sixth. This clonotype was seen repeatedly, ten times or more. What it recognizes is unknown. CDR1 and CDR2 from the germline V gene are MDHEN and SYDVKM. This CDR3 has 16 amino acids. V shed 4 bases and J 4 bases; nucleotides not matched to a gene: 13. Time point noted: newly diagnosed GD, antithyroid drugs for less than 3 months. Isolated PBMC RNA provided the starting material for the TCR library. The sample was also reused in another study, on T cells in Graves' hyperthyroidism and ophthalmopathy. From that study: Among clonotypes expanded in thyroid above 0.001, most were also found in blood.

Sample: peripheral blood mononuclear cells (PBMCs), taken at new diagnosis, from a patient treated with antithyroid drugs. This TCR was sampled from a woman aged 45-65 years with Graves disease. The chain carries TRBV28 and TRBJ2-7, with 7 positions matching TRBD2. The CDR3 here is CASSSPGGAGLYEQYF. The CDR3 DNA reads as TGTGCCAGCAGTTCTCCCGGGGGAGCGGGATTGTACGAGCAGTACTTC.